This TCR beta chain was documented in a study of blood T cell repertoires in COVID-19. The CDR3 is 11 amino acids. With 7 bases removed from V and 8 bases from J, the gap between germline ends came to 10 bases. The germline V gene has CDR1 SGHRS and CDR2 YFSETQ. Some clones are missing from TCRdb's copy, which holds only in-frame ones; the method was immunoSEQ multiplex PCR. The data contain 150,000 or so clones, about 85% of them seen just once; the ten biggest clones take up roughly 4%. This TCR was recovered from a woman aged 40 to 50 who had been exposed to COVID-19. The V call is TRBV5-1, the J call TRBJ2-1, with D perhaps TRBD2 (5 bases). Sequencing used PBMCs or T cells enriched from blood (not recorded which). The CDR3 nucleotides read TGCGCCAGCCACAGCGGTGATGAGCAGTTCTTC. Translating gives CASHSGDEQFF.